There are a few counts of the clone carrying this TCR beta chain. Its specificity is unknown. The entry originates in a study of CD8+ T cells in alopecia areata. Study-level information: Tofacitinib therapy took 6 to 18 months; 6 months off drug came after. Findings of the study overall: For patients receiving tofacitinib, scalp clonality and expanded CD8+ clones among the top 100 significantly decreased.

The treatment denotes: oral pan-JAK inhibitor, 5-10 mg twice daily. cDNA prepared by RNA extraction and subsequent reverse transcription served as the template for sequencing. Sequencing was performed with immunoSEQ multiplex PCR; in TCRdb, only in-frame clones are kept and a portion is missing. This table has some 200,000 clones, more than 55% appearing once. The germline V gene has CDR1 SGHRS and CDR2 YFSETQ. Deletions cut 1 base from V and 4 bases from J, with 11 bases between. This CDR3 is 15 amino acids long. The chain links TRBV5-1 to TRBJ2-2; a possible D gene is TRBD2 (6 bases). The sample here was CD4+ T cells sorted from blood, taken at week 4, from a patient treated with tofacitinib. The origin of this receptor is a human donor with alopecia areata. The CDR3 spells CASSLTSTGTGELFF. The CDR3 DNA is TGCGCCAGCAGCTTGACTAGCACAGGCACCGGGGAGCTGTTTTTT.